The clone carrying this T cell receptor (beta chain) turned up a few times. In germline, CDR1 is LNHNV, CDR2 YYDKDF (reference sequence). Trimming removed 3 bases at V and 12 bases at J, with 17 bases between. This CDR3 comprises 13 residues. Authors' data handling: CDR3 was compared across clinicopathological groups, and the resulting differences were used to build a distant-metastasis classifier for papillary thyroid cancer. TCRdb re-called clones via MiXCR from the PCR reads. TCRdb's processing, not the study's, gives the V and J calls here. Here the sample spans some 24,000 clones, roughly 21% being singletons. No patient had received any treatment before thyroid surgery. The sample originates from a study of metastatic and nonmetastatic thyroid tumors. Whole-study context: Peripheral blood and tumor or nodule samples from malignant and benign thyroid patients were compared.

This TCR was recovered from a male donor with papillary thyroid cancer or a benign thyroid nodule (not recorded which). Some clones in this sample may be carry-over from other donors' samples. Sequencing was done on a sample of blood. The chain combines TRBV15 with TRBJ1-1; possibly TRBD1 for D (5 bases). The CDR3 is CATSRDQGLRTFF. The CDR3 DNA reads TGTGCCACCAGCAGGGACCAGGGCCTGAGAACTTTCTTT.